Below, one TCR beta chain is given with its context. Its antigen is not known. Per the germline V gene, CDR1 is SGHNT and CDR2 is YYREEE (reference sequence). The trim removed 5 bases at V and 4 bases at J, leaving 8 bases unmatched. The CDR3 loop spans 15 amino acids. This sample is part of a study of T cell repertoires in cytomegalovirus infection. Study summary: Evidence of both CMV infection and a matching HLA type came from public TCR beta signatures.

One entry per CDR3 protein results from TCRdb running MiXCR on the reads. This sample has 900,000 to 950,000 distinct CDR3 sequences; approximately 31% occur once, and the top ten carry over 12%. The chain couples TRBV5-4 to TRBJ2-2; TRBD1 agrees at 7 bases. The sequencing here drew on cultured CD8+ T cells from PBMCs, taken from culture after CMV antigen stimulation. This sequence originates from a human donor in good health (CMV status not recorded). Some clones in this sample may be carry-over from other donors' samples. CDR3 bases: TGTGCCAGCAGTTCCCGCAACAGGGGCACCGGGGAGCTGTTTTTT. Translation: CASSSRNRGTGELFF. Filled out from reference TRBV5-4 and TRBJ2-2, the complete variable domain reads ETGVTQSPTHLIKTRGQQVTLRCSSQSGHNTVSWYQQALGQGPQFIFQYYREEENGRGNFPPRFSGLQFPNYSSELNVNALELDDSALYLCASSSRNRGTGELFFGEGSRLTVL.